Following are 7 T cell receptor beta chains from one sample sequenced in a study of control samples from healthy donors and cancer patients. Profiling relied on immunoSEQ multiplex PCR, and the TCRdb table lists in-frame clones only, not all of them. The sample has some 150,000 clones, about 94% seen once; the top ten hold 2% to 2.5%. The sequenced sample consisted of blood. These receptors were collected from a man in his fifties or sixties in good health.

The chain combines TRBV4-1 with TRBJ1-5; D is perhaps TRBD1 (6 bases). The CDR3 length is 16 residues. Germline V gives CDR1 MGHRA, CDR2 YSYEKL. Trimming removed 0 bases at V and 4 bases at J, with 13 bases between. CDR3 protein: CASSQDIGTPNQPQHF. The CDR3 nucleotides read TGCGCCAGCAGCCAAGATATTGGGACACCTAATCAGCCCCAGCATTTT.

The V and J genes are TRBV24-1 and TRBJ1-5; the match to TRBD1 covers 9 bases. After removal of 4 bases from V and 0 bases from J, the junction contained 12 bases not matched to a gene. The V gene's germline CDR1 is KGHDR and CDR2 SFDVKD. The CDR3 runs 19 residues. The CDR3 DNA reads as TGTGCCACCAGTGACCAGGACAGGGGATCGTTATATAGCAATCAGCCCCAGCATTTT. It encodes CATSDQDRGSLYSNQPQHF.

The chain joins TRBV5-1 to TRBJ2-3, with 9 bases lining up with TRBD1. Trimming at V came to 7 bases and at J to 3 bases, leaving 6 bases not matched to a gene. CDR1 SGHRS and CDR2 YFSETQ come from the germline V gene. This CDR3 has 14 amino acids. Here the CDR3 reads CASRGTGKTDTQYF. DNA for the CDR3: TGCGCCAGCCGAGGGACAGGGAAAACAGATACGCAGTATTTT. Full variable domain (missing parts from reference TRBV5-1 and TRBJ2-3): KAGVTQTPRYLIKTRGQQVTLSCSPISGHRSVSWYQQTPGQGLQFLFEYFSETQRNKGNFPGRFSGRQFSNSRSEMNVSTLELGDSALYLCASRGTGKTDTQYFGPGTRLTVL.

This clone came up a few times. The V call is TRBV11-2, the J call TRBJ1-6, with D hard to call. With 1 base removed from V and 5 bases from J, the gap between germline ends came to 9 bases. Germline CDR1 SGHAT, CDR2 FQNNGV. The CDR3 is 15 amino acids. The CDR3 nucleotides read TGTGCCAGCAGCTTAGTAGGCAGAAATAATTCACCCCTCCACTTT. This encodes CASSLVGRNNSPLHF. Variable domain in full (rest from reference TRBV11-2 and TRBJ1-6): EAGVAQSPRYKIIEKRQSVAFWCNPISGHATLYWYQQILGQGPKLLIQFQNNGVVDDSQLPKDRFSAERLKGVDSTLKIQPAKLEDSAVYLCASSLVGRNNSPLHFGNGTRLTVT.

The rearrangement uses TRBV28 and TRBJ2-3; 7 bases fit TRBD2. The CDR3 sequence is 17 residues long. Germline V lookup: CDR1 MDHEN, CDR2 SYDVKM. The ends lost 1 base at V and 5 bases at J; junction bases unmatched: 12. CDR3 nucleotide sequence: TGTGCCAGCAGTTTATTCTCCGCGGGAGAAGGACAAGATACGCAGTATTTT. Protein product: CASSLFSAGEGQDTQYF.

This chain uses TRBV28 with TRBJ2-7; D gene ambiguous. Deletions cut 7 bases from V and 3 bases from J, with 7 bases between. The CDR3 runs 11 residues. Germline lookup yields CDR1 MDHEN and CDR2 SYDVKM. The CDR3 loop reads CASTGYYEQYF. The DNA of the CDR3 is TGTGCCAGCACAGGATACTACGAGCAGTACTTC. The whole variable domain, filled in from reference TRBV28 and TRBJ2-7, reads DVKVTQSSRYLVKRTGEKVFLECVQDMDHENMFWYRQDPGLGLRLIYFSYDVKMKEKGDIPEGYSVSREKKERFSLILESASTNQTSMYLCASTGYYEQYFGPGTRLTVT.

The sample holds one count of this clone. This rearrangement joins TRBV27 to TRBJ1-2; no definite D call. Germline V gene lookup returns CDR1 MNHEY and CDR2 SMNVEV (reference sequence). V lost 5 bases and J 4 bases, leaving 11 bases between the germline ends. This CDR3 has 13 amino acids. The CDR3 sequence is CASSRTAAYGYTF. DNA for the CDR3: TGTGCCAGCAGTCGAACAGCAGCCTATGGCTACACCTTC.